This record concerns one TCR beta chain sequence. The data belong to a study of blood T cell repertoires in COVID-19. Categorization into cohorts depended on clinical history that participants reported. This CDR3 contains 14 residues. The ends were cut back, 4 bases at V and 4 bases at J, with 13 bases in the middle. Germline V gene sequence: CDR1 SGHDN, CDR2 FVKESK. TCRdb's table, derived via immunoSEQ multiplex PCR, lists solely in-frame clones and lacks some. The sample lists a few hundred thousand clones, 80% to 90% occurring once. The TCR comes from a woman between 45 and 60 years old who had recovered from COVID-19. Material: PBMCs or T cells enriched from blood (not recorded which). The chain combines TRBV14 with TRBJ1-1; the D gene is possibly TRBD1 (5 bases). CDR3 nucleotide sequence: TGTGCCAGCAGCCCCCGGGGGGAGAGCACTGAAGCTTTCTTT. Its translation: CASSPRGESTEAFF. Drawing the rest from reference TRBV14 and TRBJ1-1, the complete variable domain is EAGVTQFPSHSVIEKGQTVTLRCDPISGHDNLYWYRRVMGKEIKFLLHFVKESKQDESGMPNNRFLAERTGGTYSTLKVQPAELEDSGVYFCASSPRGESTEAFFGQGTRLTVV.